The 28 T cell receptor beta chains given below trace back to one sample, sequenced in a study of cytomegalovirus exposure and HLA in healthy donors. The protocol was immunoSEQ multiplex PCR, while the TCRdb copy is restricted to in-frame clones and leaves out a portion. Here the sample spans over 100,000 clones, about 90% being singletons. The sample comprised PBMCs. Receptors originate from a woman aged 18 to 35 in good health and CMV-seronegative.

The CDR3 loop is CASGFIQGFEAFF. CDR3 nucleotides: TGTGCCAGCGGCTTCATACAGGGATTTGAAGCTTTCTTT. This chain joins TRBV6-5 and TRBJ1-1, with D possibly TRBD1 on 6 matching bases. The V end was cut by 8 bases, the J end by 7 bases, with 17 bases between. The CDR3 is 13 amino acids. Germline CDR1 reads MNHEY; CDR2 reads SVGAGI.

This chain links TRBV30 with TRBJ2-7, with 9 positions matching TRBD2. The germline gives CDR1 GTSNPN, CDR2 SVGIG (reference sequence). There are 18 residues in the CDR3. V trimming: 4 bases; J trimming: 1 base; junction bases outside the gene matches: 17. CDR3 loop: CAWIPYRAGGILSYEQYF. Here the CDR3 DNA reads TGTGCCTGGATCCCTTACAGGGCGGGAGGGATCCTTTCCTACGAGCAGTACTTC.

CDR3 protein: CASSPRTDGGTEAFF. The DNA for the CDR3 is TGTGCCAGCAGTCCCAGGACGGACGGAGGAACTGAAGCTTTCTTT. The V call is TRBV27, the J call TRBJ1-1; D uncertain. CDR1 MNHEY and CDR2 SMNVEV come from the germline V gene (reference sequence). Trimming left V 5 bases short and J 5 bases short, with 18 bases between. The CDR3 spans 15 residues.

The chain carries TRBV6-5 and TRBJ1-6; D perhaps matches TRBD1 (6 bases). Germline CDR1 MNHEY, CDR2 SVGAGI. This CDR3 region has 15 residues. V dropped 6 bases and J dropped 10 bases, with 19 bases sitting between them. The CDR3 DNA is TGTGCCAGCAGCCCCGGTCCGAGGGGGATGTCACCCCTCCACTTT. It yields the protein CASSPGPRGMSPLHF.

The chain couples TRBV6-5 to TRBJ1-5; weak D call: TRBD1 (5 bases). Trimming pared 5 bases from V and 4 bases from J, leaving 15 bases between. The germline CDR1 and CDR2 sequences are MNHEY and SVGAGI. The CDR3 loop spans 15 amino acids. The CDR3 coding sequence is TGTGCCAGCAGTGCCGACCGGGGGGGAAATCAGCCCCAGCATTTT. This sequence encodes CASSADRGGNQPQHF.

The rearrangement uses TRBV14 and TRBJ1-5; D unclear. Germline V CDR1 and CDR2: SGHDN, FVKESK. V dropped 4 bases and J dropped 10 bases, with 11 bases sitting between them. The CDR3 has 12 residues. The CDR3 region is CASSPEASPQHF. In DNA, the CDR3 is TGTGCCAGCAGCCCCGAGGCAAGTCCCCAGCATTTT.

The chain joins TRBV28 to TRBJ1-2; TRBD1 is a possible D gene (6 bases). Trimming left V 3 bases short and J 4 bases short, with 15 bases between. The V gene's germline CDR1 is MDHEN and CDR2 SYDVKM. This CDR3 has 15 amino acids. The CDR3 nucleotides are TGTGCCAGCAGTTTTAGGGGACACGACCTCTATGGCTACACCTTC. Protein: CASSFRGHDLYGYTF.

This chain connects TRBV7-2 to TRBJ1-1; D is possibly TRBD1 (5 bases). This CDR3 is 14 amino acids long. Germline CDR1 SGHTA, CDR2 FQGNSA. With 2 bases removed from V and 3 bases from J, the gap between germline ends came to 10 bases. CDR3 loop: CASSLRGGYTEAFF. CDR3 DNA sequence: TGTGCCAGCAGCTTAAGGGGTGGGTACACTGAAGCTTTCTTT.

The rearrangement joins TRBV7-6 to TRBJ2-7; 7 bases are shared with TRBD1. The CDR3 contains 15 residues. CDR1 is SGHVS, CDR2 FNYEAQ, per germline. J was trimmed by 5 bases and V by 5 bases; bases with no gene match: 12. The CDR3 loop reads CASSLTKGGGDEQYF. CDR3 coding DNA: TGTGCCAGCAGCCTAACGAAAGGGGGCGGCGACGAGCAGTACTTC.

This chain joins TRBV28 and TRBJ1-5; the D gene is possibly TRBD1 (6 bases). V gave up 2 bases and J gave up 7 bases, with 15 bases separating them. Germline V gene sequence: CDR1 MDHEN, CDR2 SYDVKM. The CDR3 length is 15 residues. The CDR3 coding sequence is TGTGCCAGCAGTTTAGAGGGGGGGCAGGAACAGCCCCAGCATTTT. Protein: CASSLEGGQEQPQHF.

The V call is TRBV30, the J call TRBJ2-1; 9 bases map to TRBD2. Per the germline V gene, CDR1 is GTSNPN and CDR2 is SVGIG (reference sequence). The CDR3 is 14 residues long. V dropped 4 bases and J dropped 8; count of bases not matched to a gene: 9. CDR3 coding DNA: TGTGCCTGGACCCCTGGATTAGCGGGAGATGAGCAGTTCTTC. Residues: CAWTPGLAGDEQFF.

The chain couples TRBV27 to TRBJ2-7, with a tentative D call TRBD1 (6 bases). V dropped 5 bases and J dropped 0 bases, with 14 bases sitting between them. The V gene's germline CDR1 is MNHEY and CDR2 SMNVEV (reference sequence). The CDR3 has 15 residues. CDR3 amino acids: CASSASTGLSYEQYF. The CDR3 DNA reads TGTGCCAGCAGTGCGTCAACAGGGCTCTCCTACGAGCAGTACTTC.

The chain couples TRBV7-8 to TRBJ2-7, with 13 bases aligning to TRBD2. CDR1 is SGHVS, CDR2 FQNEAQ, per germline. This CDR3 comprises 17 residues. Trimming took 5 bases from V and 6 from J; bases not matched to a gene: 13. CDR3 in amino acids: CASSTPPGLAGRGEQYF. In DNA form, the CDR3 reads TGTGCCAGCAGCACACCGCCGGGACTAGCGGGGCGCGGCGAGCAGTACTTC.

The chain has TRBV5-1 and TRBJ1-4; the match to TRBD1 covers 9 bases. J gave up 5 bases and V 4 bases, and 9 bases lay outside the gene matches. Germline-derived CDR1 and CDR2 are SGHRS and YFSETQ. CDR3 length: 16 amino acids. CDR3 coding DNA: TGCGCCAGCAGCCCCGGGACAGGGAGGACAAATGAAAAACTGTTTTTT. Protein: CASSPGTGRTNEKLFF.

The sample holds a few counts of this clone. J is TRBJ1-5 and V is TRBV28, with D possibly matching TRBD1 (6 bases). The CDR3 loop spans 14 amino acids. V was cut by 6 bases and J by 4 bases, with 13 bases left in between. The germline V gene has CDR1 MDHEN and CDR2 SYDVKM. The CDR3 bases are TGTGCCAGCAGGCGAGGGGGAGGGAATCAGCCCCAGCATTTT. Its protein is CASRRGGGNQPQHF. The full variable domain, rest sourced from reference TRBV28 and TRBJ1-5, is DVKVTQSSRYLVKRTGEKVFLECVQDMDHENMFWYRQDPGLGLRLIYFSYDVKMKEKGDIPEGYSVSREKKERFSLILESASTNQTSMYLCASRRGGGNQPQHFGDGTRLSIL.

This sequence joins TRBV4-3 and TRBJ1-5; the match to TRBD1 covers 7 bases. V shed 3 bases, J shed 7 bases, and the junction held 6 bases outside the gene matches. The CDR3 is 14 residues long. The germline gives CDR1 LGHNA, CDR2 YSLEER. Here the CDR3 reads CASSQGTVGQPQHF. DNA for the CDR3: TGCGCCAGCAGCCAGGGGACAGTAGGGCAGCCCCAGCATTTT.

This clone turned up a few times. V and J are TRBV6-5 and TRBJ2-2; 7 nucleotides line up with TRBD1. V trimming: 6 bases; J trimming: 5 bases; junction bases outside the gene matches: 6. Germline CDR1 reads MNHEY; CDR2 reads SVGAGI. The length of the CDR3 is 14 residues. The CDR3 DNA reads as TGTGCCAGCAGATCCGCGACAGGGACCGGGGAGCTGTTTTTT. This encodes CASRSATGTGELFF.

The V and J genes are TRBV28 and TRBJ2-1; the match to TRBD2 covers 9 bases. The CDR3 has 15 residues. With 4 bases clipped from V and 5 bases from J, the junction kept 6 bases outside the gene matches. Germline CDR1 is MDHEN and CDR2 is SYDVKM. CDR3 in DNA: TGTGCCAGCAGTTCTTCCCGACTAGCGGACAATGAGCAGTTCTTC. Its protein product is CASSSSRLADNEQFF.

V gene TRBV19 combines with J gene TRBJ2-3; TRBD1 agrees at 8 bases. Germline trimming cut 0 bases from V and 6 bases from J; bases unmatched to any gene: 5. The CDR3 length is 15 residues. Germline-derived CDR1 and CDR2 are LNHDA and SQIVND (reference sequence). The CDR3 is CASSIDRGHSDTQYF. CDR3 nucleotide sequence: TGTGCCAGTAGTATAGACAGGGGGCATTCGGATACGCAGTATTTT.

This chain's CDR3 is CASSQGALVGGSSNQPQHF. DNA of the CDR3: TGCGCCAGCAGCCAAGGGGCCCTTGTGGGGGGATCCAGCAATCAGCCCCAGCATTTT. The chain has TRBV4-1 and TRBJ1-5, with D possibly being TRBD1 (5 bases). Germline CDR1 and CDR2: MGHRA and YSYEKL. Trimming left V 1 base short and J 1 base short, with 20 bases between. The CDR3 spans 19 residues.

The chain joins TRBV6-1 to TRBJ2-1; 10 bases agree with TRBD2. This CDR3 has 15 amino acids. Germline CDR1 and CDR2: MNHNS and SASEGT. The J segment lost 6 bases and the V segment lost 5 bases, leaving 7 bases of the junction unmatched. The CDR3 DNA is TGTGCCAGCAGTCGTATAGCGGGAGGAGGCAATGAGCAGTTCTTC. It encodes CASSRIAGGGNEQFF.

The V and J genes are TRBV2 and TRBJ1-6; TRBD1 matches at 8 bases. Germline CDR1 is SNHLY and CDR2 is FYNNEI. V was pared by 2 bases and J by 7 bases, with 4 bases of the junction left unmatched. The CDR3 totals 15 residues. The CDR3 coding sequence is TGTGCCAGCAGTGAAAACAGGGGGGGCAATTCACCCCTCCACTTT. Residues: CASSENRGGNSPLHF.

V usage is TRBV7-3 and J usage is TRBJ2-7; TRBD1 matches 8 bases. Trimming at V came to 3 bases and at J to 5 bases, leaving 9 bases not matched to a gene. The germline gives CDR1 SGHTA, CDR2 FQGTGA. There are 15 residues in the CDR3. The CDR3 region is CASSFGDRRDDEQYF. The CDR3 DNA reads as TGTGCCAGCAGCTTTGGGGACAGGCGGGACGACGAGCAGTACTTC.

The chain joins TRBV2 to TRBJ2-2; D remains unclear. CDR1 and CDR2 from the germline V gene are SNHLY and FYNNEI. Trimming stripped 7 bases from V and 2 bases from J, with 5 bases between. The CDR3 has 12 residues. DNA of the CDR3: TGTGCCAGCACCCTAAACACCGGGGAGCTGTTTTTT. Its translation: CASTLNTGELFF.

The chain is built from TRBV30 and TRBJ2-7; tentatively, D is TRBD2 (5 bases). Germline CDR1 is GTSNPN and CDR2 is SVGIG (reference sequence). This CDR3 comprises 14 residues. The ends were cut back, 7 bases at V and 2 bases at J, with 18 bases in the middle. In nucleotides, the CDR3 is TGTGCCTCGGGGAGTTATGCCCTTCCCTACGAGCAGTACTTC. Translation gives CASGSYALPYEQYF. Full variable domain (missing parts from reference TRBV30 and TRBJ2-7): SQTIHQWPATLVQPVGSPLSLECTVEGTSNPNLYWYRQAAGRGLQLLFYSVGIGQISSEVPQNLSASRPQDRQFILSSKKLLLSDSGFYLCASGSYALPYEQYFGPGTRLTVT.

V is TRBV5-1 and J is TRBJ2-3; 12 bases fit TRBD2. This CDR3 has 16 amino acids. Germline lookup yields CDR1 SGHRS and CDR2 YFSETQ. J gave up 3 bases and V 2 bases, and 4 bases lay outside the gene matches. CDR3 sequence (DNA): TGCGCCAGCAGCTTTACTAGCGGGAGGCCTACAGATACGCAGTATTTT. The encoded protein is CASSFTSGRPTDTQYF. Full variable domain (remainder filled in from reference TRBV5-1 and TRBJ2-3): KAGVTQTPRYLIKTRGQQVTLSCSPISGHRSVSWYQQTPGQGLQFLFEYFSETQRNKGNFPGRFSGRQFSNSRSEMNVSTLELGDSALYLCASSFTSGRPTDTQYFGPGTRLTVL.

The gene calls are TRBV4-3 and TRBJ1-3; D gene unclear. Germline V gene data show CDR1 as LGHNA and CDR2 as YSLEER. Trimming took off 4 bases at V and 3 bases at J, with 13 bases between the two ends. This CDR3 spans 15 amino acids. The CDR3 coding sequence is TGCGCCAGCAGCCCCCTGGAGGGTGGTGGAAACACCATATATTTT. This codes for CASSPLEGGGNTIYF.

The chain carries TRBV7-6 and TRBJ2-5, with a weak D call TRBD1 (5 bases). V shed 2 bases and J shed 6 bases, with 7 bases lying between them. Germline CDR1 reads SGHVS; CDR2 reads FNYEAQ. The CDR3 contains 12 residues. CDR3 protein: CASSLRGQTQYF. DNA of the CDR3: TGTGCCAGCAGCTTAAGGGGCCAGACCCAGTACTTC.